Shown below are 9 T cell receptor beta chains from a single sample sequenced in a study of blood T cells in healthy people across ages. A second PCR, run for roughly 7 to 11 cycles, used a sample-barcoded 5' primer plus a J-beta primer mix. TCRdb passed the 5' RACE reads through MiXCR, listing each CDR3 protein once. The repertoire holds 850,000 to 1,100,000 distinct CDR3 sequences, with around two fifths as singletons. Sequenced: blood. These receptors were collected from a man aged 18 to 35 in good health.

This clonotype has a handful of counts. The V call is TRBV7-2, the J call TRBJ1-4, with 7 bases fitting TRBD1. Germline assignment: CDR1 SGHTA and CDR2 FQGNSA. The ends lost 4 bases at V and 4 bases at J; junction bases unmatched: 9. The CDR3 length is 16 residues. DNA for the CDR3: TGTGCCAGCAGCTCACCGACTTACAGGGGTAATGAAAAACTGTTTTTT. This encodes CASSSPTYRGNEKLFF.

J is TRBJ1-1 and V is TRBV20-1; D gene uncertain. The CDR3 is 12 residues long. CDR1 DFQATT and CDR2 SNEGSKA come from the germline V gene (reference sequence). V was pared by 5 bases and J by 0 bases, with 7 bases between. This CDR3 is CSAPSMNTEAFF. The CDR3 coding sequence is TGCAGTGCTCCCAGTATGAACACTGAAGCTTTCTTT.

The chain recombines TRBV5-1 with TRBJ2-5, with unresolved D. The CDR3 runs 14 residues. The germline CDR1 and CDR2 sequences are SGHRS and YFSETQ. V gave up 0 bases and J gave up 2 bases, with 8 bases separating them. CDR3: CASSLAARQETQYF. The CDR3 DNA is TGCGCCAGCAGCTTGGCGGCTAGACAAGAGACCCAGTACTTC.

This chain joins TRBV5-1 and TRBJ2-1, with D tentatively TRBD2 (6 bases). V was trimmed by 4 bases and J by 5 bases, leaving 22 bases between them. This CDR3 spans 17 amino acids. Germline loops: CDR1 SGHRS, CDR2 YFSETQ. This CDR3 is CASSPETWRGGHNEQFF. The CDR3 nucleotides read TGCGCCAGCAGCCCGGAAACCTGGCGGGGAGGACACAATGAGCAGTTCTTC.

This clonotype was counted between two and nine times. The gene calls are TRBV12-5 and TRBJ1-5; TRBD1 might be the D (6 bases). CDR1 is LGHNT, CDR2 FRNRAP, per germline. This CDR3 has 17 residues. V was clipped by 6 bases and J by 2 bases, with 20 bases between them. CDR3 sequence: CASGSSSQGGGNQPQHF. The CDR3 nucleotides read TGTGCTAGTGGCTCTTCGTCACAGGGAGGAGGCAATCAGCCCCAGCATTTT.

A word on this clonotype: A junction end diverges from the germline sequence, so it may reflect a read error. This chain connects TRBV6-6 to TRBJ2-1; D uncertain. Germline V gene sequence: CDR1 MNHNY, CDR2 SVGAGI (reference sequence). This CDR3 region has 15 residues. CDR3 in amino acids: CASSYPRASPDEQLF. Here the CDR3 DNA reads TGTGCCAGCAGTTACCCTCGGGCCTCGCCGGATGAGCAGCTCTTC.

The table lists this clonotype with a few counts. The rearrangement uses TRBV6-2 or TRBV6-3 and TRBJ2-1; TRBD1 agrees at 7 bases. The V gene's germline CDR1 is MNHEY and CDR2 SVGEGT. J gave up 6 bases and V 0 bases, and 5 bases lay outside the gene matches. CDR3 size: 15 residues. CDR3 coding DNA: TGTGCCAGCAGTTACTCCGACAGGGATCTCAATGAGCAGTTCTTC. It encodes CASSYSDRDLNEQFF.

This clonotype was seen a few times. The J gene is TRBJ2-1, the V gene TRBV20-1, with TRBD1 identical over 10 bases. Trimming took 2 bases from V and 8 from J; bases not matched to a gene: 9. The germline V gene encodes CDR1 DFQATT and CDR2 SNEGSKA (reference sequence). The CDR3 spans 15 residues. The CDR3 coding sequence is TGCAGTGCTAGAAACCGGGACAGGGGCGTTGATGAGCAGTTCTTC. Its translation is CSARNRDRGVDEQFF.

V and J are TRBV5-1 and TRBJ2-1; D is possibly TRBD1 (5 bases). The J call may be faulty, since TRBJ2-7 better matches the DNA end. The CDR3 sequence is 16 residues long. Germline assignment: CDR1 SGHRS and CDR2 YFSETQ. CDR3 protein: CASSLTGPSSYNEQYF. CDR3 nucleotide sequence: TGCGCCAGCAGCTTAACAGGCCCCAGCTCCTACAATGAGCAGTACTTC.